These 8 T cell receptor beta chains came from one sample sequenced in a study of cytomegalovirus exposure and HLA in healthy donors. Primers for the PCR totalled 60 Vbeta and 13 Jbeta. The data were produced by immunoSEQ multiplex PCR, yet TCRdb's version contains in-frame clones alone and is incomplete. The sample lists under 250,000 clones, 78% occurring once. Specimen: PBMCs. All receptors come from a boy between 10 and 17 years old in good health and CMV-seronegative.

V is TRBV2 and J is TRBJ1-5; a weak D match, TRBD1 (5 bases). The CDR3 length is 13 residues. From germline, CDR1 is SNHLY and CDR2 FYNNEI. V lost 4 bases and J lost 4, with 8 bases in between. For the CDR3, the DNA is TGTGCCAGCAGTGCTCGGGGGAATCAGCCCCAGCATTTT. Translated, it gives CASSARGNQPQHF.

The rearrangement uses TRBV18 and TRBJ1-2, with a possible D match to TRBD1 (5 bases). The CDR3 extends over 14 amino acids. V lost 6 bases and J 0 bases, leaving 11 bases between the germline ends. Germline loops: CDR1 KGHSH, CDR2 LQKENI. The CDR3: CASSQGRANYGYTF. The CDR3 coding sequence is TGTGCCAGCTCTCAGGGCCGAGCTAACTATGGCTACACCTTC.

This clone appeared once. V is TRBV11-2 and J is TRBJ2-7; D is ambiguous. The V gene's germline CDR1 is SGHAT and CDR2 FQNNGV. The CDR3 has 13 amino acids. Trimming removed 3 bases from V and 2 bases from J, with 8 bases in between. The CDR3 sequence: CASSFYTAYEQYF. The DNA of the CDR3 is TGTGCCAGCAGCTTTTATACAGCCTACGAGCAGTACTTC. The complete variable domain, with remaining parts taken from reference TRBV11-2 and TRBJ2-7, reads EAGVAQSPRYKIIEKRQSVAFWCNPISGHATLYWYQQILGQGPKLLIQFQNNGVVDDSQLPKDRFSAERLKGVDSTLKIQPAKLEDSAVYLCASSFYTAYEQYFGPGTRLTVT.

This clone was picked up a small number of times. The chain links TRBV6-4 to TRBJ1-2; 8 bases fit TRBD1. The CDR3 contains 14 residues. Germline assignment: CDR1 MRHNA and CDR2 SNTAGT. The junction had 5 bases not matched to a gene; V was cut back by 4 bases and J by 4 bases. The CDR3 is CASSVGQEGYGYTF. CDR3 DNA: TGTGCCAGCAGTGTGGGACAGGAAGGCTATGGCTACACCTTC.

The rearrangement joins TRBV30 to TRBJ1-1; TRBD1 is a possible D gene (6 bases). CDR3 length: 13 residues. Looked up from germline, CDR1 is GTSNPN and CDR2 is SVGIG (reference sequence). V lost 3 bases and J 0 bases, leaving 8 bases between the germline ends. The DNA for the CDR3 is TGTGCCTGGAGCAGGGACATGAACACTGAAGCTTTCTTT. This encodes CAWSRDMNTEAFF.

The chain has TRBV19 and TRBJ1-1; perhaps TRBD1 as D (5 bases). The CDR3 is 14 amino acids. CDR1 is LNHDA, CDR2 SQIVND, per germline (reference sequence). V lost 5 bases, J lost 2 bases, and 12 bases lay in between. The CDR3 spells CASSDDSYNTEAFF. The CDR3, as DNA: TGTGCCAGTAGTGATGACAGCTACAACACTGAAGCTTTCTTT.

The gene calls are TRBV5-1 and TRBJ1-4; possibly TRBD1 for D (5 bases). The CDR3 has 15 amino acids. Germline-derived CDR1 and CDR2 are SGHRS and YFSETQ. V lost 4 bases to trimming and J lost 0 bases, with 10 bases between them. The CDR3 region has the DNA TGCGCCAGCAGCCAAGACAGAGCAACTAATGAAAAACTGTTTTTT. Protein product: CASSQDRATNEKLFF.

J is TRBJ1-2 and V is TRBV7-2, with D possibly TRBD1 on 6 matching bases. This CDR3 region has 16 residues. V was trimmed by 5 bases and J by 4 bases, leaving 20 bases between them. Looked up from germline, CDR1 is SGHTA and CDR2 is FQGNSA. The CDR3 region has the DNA TGTGCCAGCAGCACCCAACTGAGGGGGAAAACCTATGGCTACACCTTC. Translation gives CASSTQLRGKTYGYTF. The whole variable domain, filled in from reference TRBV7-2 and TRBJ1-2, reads GAGVSQSPSNKVTEKGKDVELRCDPISGHTALYWYRQSLGQGLEFLIYFQGNSAPDKSGLPSDRFSAERTGGSVSTLTIQRTQQEDSAVYLCASSTQLRGKTYGYTFGSGTRLTVV.